Only one count was recorded for the clone carrying this T cell receptor (beta chain). What it recognizes is unknown. CDR1 is MDHEN, CDR2 SYDVKM, per germline. V was cut by 10 bases and J by 1 base, with 17 bases left in between. The CDR3 spans 15 residues. Participants had chemo-refractory metastatic non-small-cell lung cancer and were treated with focal radiation plus ipilimumab CTLA-4 blockade. The data stem from a study of radiotherapy plus CTLA-4 blockade in lung cancer. About the study: With about a third of patients having disease control, objective responses were seen in about 17%.

Study-wide results and caveats: Early blood T cell clone changes and increased post-radiation serum interferon-beta were reportedly the strongest response predictors. There was expansion of tumor-derived TCR clones in blood after radiotherapy plus ipilimumab.

Only in-frame clones appear in the TCRdb table, and some are missing; sequencing was by immunoSEQ multiplex PCR. The table shows tens of thousands of clones, with approximately 79% occurring only once. This material consisted of peripheral blood, taken from a patient treated with radiotherapy plus ipilimumab. The clonotype comes from a human donor with non-small cell lung cancer who had a complete response to radiotherapy plus ipilimumab. This rearrangement joins TRBV28 to TRBJ2-4, with no clear D. CDR3 DNA: TGTGCCACCCTAGGTGCGAGCGTTGCCAAAAACATTCAGTACTTC. Translated, it gives CATLGASVAKNIQYF.